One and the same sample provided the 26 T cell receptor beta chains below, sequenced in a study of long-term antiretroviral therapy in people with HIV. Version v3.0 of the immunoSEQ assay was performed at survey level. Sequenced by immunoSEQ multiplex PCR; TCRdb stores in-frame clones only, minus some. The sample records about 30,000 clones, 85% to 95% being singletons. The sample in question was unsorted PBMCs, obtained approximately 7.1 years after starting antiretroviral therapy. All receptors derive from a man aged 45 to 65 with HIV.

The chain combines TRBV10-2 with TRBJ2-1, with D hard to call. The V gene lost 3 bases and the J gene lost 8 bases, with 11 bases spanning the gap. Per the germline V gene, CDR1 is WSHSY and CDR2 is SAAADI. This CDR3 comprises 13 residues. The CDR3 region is CASSEGNFDEQFF. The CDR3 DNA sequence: TGCGCCAGCAGTGAAGGCAATTTCGATGAGCAGTTCTTC.

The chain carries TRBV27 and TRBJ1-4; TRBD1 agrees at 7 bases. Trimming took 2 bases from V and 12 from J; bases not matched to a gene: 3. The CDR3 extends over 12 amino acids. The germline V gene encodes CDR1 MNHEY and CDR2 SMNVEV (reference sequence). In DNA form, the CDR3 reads TGTGCCAGCAGTTTAGACAGGGCGGAACTGTTTTTT. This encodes CASSLDRAELFF. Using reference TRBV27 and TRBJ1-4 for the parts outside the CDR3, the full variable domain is EAQVTQNPRYLITVTGKKLTVTCSQNMNHEYMSWYRQDPGLGLRQIYYSMNVEVTDKGDVPEGYKVSRKEKRNFPLILESPSPNQTSLYFCASSLDRAELFFGSGTQLSVL.

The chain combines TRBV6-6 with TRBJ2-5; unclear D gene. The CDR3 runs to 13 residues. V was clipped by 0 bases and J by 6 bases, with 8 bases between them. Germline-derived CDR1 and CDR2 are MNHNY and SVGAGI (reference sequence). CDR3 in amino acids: CASSYSREQTQYF. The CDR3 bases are TGTGCCAGCAGTTACTCAAGGGAACAGACCCAGTACTTC.

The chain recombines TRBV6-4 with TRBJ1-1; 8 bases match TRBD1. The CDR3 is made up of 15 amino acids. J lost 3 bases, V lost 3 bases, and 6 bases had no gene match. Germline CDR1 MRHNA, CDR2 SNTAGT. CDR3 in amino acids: CASSDTRTGHTEAFF. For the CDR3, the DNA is TGTGCCAGCAGTGATACCCGGACAGGGCACACTGAAGCTTTCTTT.

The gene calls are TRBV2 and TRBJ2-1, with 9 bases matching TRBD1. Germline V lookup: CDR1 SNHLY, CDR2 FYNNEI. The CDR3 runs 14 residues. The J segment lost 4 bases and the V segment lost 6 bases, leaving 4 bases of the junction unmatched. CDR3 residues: CASRAGTGYNEQFF. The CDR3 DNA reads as TGTGCCAGCAGAGCCGGGACAGGGTACAATGAGCAGTTCTTC.

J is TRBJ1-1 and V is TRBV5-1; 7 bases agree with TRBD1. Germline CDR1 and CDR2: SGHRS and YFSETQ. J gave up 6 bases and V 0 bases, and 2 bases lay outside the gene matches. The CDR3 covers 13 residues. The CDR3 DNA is TGCGCCAGCAGCTTGGGGCAGGGGGCTGAAGCTTTCTTT. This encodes CASSLGQGAEAFF.

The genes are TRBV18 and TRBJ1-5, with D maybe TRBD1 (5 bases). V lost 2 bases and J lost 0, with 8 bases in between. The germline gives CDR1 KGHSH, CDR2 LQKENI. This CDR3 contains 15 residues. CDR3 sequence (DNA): TGTGCCAGCTCACCAGGGGCGGCTAGCAATCAGCCCCAGCATTTT. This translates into CASSPGAASNQPQHF.

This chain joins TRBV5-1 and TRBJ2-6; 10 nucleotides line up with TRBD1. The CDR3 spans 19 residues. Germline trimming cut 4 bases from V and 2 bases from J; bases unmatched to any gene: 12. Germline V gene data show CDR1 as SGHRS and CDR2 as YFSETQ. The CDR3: CASSVEGQGLLTGANVLTF. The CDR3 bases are TGCGCCAGCAGCGTGGAGGGACAGGGGCTTCTTACTGGGGCCAACGTCCTGACTTTC.

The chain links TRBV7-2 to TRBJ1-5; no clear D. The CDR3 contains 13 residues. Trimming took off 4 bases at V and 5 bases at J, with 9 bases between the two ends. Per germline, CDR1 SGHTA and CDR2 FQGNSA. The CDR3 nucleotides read TGTGCCAGCAGCTCTGACACTTATCAGCCCCAGCATTTT. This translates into CASSSDTYQPQHF.

The CDR3 loop is CSVRAGDSYEQYF. The CDR3 bases are TGCAGCGTTAGGGCGGGGGACTCCTACGAGCAGTACTTC. The chain recombines TRBV29-1 with TRBJ2-7; the match to TRBD2 covers 7 bases. The CDR3 sequence is 13 residues long. Germline V gene lookup returns CDR1 SQVTM and CDR2 ANQGSEA. The V segment lost 5 bases and the J segment 0 bases; nucleotides outside the gene matches: 4.

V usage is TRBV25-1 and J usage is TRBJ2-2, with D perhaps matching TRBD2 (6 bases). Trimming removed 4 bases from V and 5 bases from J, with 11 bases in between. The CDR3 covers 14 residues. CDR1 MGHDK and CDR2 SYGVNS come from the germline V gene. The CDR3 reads CASSGRGVTGELFF. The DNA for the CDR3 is TGTGCCAGCAGTGGGAGGGGAGTAACCGGGGAGCTGTTTTTT. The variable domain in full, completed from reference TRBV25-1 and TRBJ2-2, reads EADIYQTPRYLVIGTGKKITLECSQTMGHDKMYWYQQDPGMELHLIHYSYGVNSTEKGDLSSESTVSRIRTEHFPLTLESARPSHTSQYLCASSGRGVTGELFFGEGSRLTVL.

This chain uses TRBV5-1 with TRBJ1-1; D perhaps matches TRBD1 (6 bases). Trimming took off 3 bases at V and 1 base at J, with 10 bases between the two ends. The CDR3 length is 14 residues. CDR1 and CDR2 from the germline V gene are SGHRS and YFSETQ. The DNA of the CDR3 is TGCGCCAGCAGCTGGGGGGGCGGGAACACTGAAGCTTTCTTT. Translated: CASSWGGGNTEAFF.

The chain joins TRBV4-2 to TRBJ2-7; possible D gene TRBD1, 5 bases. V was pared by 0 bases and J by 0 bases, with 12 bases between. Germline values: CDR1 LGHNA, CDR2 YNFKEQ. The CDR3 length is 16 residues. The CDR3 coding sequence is TGTGCCAGCAGCCAAGATCAGGGCGGCCTCTCCTACGAGCAGTACTTC. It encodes CASSQDQGGLSYEQYF.

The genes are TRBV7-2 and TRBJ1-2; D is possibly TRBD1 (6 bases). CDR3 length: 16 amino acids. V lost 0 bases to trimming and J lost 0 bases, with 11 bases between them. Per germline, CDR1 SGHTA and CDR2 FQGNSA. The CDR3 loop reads CASSLAPGTPNYGYTF. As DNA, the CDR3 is TGTGCCAGCAGCTTAGCGCCGGGGACACCTAACTATGGCTACACCTTC.

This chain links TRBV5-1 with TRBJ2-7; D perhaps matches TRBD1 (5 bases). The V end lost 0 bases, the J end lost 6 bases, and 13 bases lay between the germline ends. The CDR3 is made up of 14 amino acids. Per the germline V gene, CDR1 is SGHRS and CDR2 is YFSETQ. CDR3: CASSLDVGPGEQYF. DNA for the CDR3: TGCGCCAGCAGCTTGGATGTGGGGCCAGGCGAGCAGTACTTC.

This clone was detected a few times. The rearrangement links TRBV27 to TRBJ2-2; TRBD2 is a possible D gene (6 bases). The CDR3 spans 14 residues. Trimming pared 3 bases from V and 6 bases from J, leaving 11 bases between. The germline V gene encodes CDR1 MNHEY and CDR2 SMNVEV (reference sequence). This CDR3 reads CASSFTGLAGELFF. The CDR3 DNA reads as TGTGCCAGCAGTTTCACGGGACTCGCCGGGGAGCTGTTTTTT.

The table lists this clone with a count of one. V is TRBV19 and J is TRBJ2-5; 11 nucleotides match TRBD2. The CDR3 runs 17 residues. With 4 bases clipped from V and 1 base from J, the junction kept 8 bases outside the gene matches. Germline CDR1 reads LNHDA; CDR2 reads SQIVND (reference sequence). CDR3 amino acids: CASSTLAGGRGQETQYF. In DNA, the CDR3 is TGTGCCAGTAGTACCCTAGCGGGGGGTCGAGGCCAAGAGACCCAGTACTTC.

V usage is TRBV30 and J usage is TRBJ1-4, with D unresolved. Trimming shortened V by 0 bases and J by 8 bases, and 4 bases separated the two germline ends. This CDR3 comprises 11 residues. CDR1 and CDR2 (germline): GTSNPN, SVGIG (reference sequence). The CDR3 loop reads CAWSVGEKLFF. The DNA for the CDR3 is TGTGCCTGGAGTGTCGGGGAAAAACTGTTTTTT.

The CDR3 region is CASSPETGYAGELFF. The CDR3 DNA follows: TGTGCCAGCAGCCCCGAGACAGGGTATGCCGGGGAGCTGTTTTTT. This sequence joins TRBV7-2 and TRBJ2-2; 7 bases are a match to TRBD1. Germline-derived CDR1 and CDR2 are SGHTA and FQGNSA. With V trimmed by 5 bases and J by 6 bases, 9 bases remained unmatched. CDR3 size: 15 residues.

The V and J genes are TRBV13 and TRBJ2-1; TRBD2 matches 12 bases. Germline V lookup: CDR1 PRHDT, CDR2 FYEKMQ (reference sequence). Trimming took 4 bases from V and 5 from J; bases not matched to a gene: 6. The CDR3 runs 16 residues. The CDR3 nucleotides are TGTGCCAGCAGCTCCGGGACTAGCGGGTATAACAATGAGCAGTTCTTC. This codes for CASSSGTSGYNNEQFF.

The CDR3 region is CSVGDSLNEKLFF. The CDR3 nucleotides are TGCAGCGTGGGGGACAGCCTTAATGAAAAACTGTTTTTT. This chain joins TRBV29-1 and TRBJ1-4; TRBD1 matches at 7 bases. Germline V lookup: CDR1 SQVTM, CDR2 ANQGSEA. The trim removed 6 bases at V and 4 bases at J, leaving 5 bases unmatched. CDR3 size: 13 residues. Looking up the rest from reference TRBV29-1 and TRBJ1-4 gives the full variable domain: SAVISQKPSRDICQRGTSLTIQCQVDSQVTMMFWYRQQPGQSLTLIATANQGSEATYESGFVIDKFPISRPNLTFSTLTVSNMSPEDSSIYLCSVGDSLNEKLFFGSGTQLSVL.

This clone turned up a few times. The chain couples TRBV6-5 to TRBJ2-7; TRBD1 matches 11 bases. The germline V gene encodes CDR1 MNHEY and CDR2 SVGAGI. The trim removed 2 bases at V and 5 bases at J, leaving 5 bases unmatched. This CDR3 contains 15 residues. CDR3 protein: CASSYAGQGGHEQYF. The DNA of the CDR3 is TGTGCCAGCAGTTACGCGGGACAGGGGGGCCACGAGCAGTACTTC.

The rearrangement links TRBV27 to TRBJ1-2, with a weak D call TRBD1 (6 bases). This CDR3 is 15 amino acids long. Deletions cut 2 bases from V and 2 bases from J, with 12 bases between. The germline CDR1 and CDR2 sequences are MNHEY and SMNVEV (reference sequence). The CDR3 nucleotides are TGTGCCAGCAGTTTAGGTGCAGGGGACAACTATGGCTACACCTTC. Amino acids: CASSLGAGDNYGYTF.

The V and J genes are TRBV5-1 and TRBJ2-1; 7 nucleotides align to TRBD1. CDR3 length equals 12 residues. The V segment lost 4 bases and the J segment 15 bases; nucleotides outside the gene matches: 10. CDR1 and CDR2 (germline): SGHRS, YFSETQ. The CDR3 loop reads CASSPDTGARFF. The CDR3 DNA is TGCGCCAGCAGCCCAGACACAGGGGCGCGGTTCTTC.

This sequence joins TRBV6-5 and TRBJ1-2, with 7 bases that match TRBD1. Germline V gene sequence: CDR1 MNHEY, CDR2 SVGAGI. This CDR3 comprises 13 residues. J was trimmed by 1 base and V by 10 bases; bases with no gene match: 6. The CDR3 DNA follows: TGTGCCACCCGGGACAGTCATAACTATGGCTACACCTTC. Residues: CATRDSHNYGYTF.

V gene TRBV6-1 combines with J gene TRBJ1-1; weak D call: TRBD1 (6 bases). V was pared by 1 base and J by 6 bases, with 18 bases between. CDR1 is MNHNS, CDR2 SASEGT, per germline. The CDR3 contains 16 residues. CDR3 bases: TGTGCCAGCAGTGAAGGTTCAGGGACAATACGATCTGAAGCTTTCTTT. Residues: CASSEGSGTIRSEAFF.